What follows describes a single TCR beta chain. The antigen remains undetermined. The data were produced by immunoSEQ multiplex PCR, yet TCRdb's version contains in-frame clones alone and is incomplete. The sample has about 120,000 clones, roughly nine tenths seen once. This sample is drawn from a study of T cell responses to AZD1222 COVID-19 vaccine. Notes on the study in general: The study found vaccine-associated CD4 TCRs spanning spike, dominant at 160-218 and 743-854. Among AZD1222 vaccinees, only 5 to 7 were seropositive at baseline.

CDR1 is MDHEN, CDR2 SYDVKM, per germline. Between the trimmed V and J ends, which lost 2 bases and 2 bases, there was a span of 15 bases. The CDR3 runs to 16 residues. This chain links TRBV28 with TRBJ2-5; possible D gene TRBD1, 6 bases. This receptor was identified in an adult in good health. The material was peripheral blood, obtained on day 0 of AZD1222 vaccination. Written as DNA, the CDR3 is TGTGCCAGCAGTTTAGATTCAGGGGCCCGACAAGAGACCCAGTACTTC. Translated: CASSLDSGARQETQYF.